This TCR beta chain was captured in a study of T cell changes during pregnancy in multiple sclerosis. Measured with immunoSEQ multiplex PCR; TCRdb has only the in-frame clones, and not every one. The table has 45,000 or so clones, 88% seen once. V shed 6 bases and J 4 bases; nucleotides not matched to a gene: 7. The CDR3 runs to 15 residues. Looked up from germline, CDR1 is PRHDT and CDR2 is FYEKMQ (reference sequence). Sequenced here: CD8+ T cells from peripheral blood mononuclear cells, sampled after pregnancy. The chain is built from TRBV13 and TRBJ2-1; TRBD1 matches at 9 bases. The clonotype originates from a female donor in good health, enrolled as a control in a pregnancy study. This chain's CDR3 is CASSGRQGGYNEQFF. The CDR3 DNA sequence: TGTGCCAGCAGTGGAAGACAGGGGGGGTACAATGAGCAGTTCTTC.